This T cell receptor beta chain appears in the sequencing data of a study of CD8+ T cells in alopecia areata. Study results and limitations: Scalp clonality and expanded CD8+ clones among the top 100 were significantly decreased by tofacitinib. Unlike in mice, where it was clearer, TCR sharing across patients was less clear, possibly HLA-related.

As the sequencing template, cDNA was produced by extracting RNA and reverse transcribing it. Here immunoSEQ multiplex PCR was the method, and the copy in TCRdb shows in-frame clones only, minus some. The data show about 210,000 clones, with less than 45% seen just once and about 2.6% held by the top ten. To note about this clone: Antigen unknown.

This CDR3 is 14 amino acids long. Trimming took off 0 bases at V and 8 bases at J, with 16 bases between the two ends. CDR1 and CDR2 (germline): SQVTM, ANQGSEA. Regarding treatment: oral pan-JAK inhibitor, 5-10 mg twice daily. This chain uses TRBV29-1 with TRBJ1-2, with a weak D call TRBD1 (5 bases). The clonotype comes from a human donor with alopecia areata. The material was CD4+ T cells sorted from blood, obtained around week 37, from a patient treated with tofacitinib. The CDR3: CSVEDPARDGGYTF. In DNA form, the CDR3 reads TGCAGCGTTGAAGATCCCGCCAGGGATGGGGGCTACACCTTC.